This passage covers 29 T cell receptor beta chains from one sample sequenced in a study of CD8 T cells in ankylosing spondylitis. Using its own MiXCR run on the 5' RACE reads, TCRdb lists one record per CDR3 protein. The sample has roughly 250,000 distinct CDR3 sequences; roughly 8.6% are singletons. Input material: blood, either unsorted or a sorted T cell fraction (not recorded which). These TCRs come from a male donor with ankylosing spondylitis or in good health (not recorded which).

This clonotype was recorded at least ten times. V is TRBV12-3 or TRBV12-4 and J is TRBJ1-6, with D unresolved. CDR3 length: 13 residues. With 1 base removed from V and 6 bases from J, the gap between germline ends came to 4 bases. CDR3 DNA sequence: TGTGCCAGCAGTTTAGGCGTTAATTCACCCCTCCACTTT. Translated: CASSLGVNSPLHF.

The table lists this clonotype with many counts. V gene TRBV29-1 combines with J gene TRBJ2-1; the D is unclear. The length of the CDR3 is 11 residues. CDR1 and CDR2 (germline): SQVTM, ANQGSEA. V was trimmed by 2 bases and J by 3 bases, leaving 2 bases between them. The CDR3 DNA reads as TGCAGCGTTGAAAACTACAATGAGCAGTTCTTC. Protein: CSVENYNEQFF.

The chain employs TRBV20-1 and TRBJ2-3; the D is unclear. The V gene's germline CDR1 is DFQATT and CDR2 SNEGSKA (reference sequence). There are 11 residues in the CDR3. V lost 6 bases and J lost 3, with 7 bases in between. The CDR3 protein is CSASVTDTQYF. CDR3 sequence (DNA): TGCAGTGCGTCGGTGACAGATACGCAGTATTTT.

This clonotype was detected ten times or more. This chain joins TRBV20-1 and TRBJ1-6; D is uncertain. The CDR3 is 15 amino acids. The germline V gene encodes CDR1 DFQATT and CDR2 SNEGSKA (reference sequence). V dropped 3 bases and J dropped 6 bases, with 15 bases sitting between them. The CDR3 sequence is CSASGGSNTNSPLHF. Here the CDR3 DNA reads TGCAGTGCTAGCGGCGGCAGCAATACTAATTCACCCCTCCACTTT.

This clonotype was counted many times. The genes are TRBV20-1 and TRBJ1-3, with D maybe TRBD1 (5 bases). Germline V lookup: CDR1 DFQATT, CDR2 SNEGSKA (reference sequence). The CDR3 has 12 residues. V lost 1 base to trimming and J lost 11 bases, with 12 bases between them. The CDR3 DNA sequence: TGCAGTGCTAGAGGGGTGGGGGTCTCCATATATTTT. Encoded protein: CSARGVGVSIYF.

The chain has TRBV2 and TRBJ1-2; D unclear. V lost 3 bases, J lost 3 bases, and 11 bases lay in between. Germline V gene lookup returns CDR1 SNHLY and CDR2 FYNNEI. The CDR3 loop spans 14 amino acids. This CDR3 reads CASSEEDLDYGYTF. CDR3 nucleotides: TGTGCCAGCAGTGAGGAGGATCTAGACTATGGCTACACCTTC.

The chain has TRBV15 and TRBJ2-7, with 7 bases identical to TRBD1. This CDR3 is 15 amino acids long. In germline, CDR1 is LNHNV, CDR2 YYDKDF (reference sequence). J was trimmed by 4 bases and V by 0 bases; bases with no gene match: 6. CDR3 amino acids: CATSRDRTTGYEQYF. The CDR3, as DNA: TGTGCCACCAGCAGAGATCGAACGACAGGGTACGAGCAGTACTTC.

This clonotype appeared a few times. The chain combines TRBV5-5 with TRBJ2-1, with D unresolved. Trimming stripped 2 bases from V and 2 bases from J, with 11 bases between. The CDR3 sequence is 15 residues long. Looked up from germline, CDR1 is SGHKS and CDR2 is YYEKEE (reference sequence). Here the CDR3 reads CASSFATRPYNEQFF. In DNA, the CDR3 is TGTGCCAGCAGCTTCGCTACAAGGCCCTACAATGAGCAGTTCTTC.

This clonotype was observed at least ten times. The chain uses TRBV5-1 and TRBJ1-2; D is ambiguous. The CDR3 is 16 residues long. Per germline, CDR1 SGHRS and CDR2 YFSETQ. The V end was cut by 0 bases, the J end by 1 base, with 13 bases between. This CDR3 reads CASSLVPPGDNYGYTF. The CDR3 DNA follows: TGCGCCAGCAGCTTGGTCCCGCCTGGTGATAACTATGGCTACACCTTC.

This clonotype was counted ten times or more. This chain joins TRBV12-3 or TRBV12-4 and TRBJ1-5; TRBD1 agrees at 7 bases. V lost 1 base, J lost 2 bases, and 2 bases stayed unmatched. The CDR3 length is 15 residues. This chain's CDR3 is CASSLGTGGNQPQHF. As DNA, the CDR3 is TGTGCCAGCAGTTTAGGAACAGGGGGCAATCAGCCCCAGCATTTT.

The chain joins TRBV11-2 to TRBJ2-1, with D tentatively TRBD2 (6 bases). This CDR3 is built from 16 residues. Germline-derived CDR1 and CDR2 are SGHAT and FQNNGV. V was trimmed by 0 bases and J by 4 bases, leaving 13 bases between them. CDR3 region: CASSLDPTGVYNEQFF. As DNA, the CDR3 is TGTGCCAGCAGCTTAGATCCCACGGGAGTGTACAATGAGCAGTTCTTC.

The sample holds many counts of this clonotype. The chain is built from TRBV20-1 and TRBJ2-2; 7 bases are shared with TRBD1. Unmatched junction bases numbered 6, after V lost 3 bases and J lost 5 bases. CDR3 length: 14 amino acids. CDR1 is DFQATT, CDR2 SNEGSKA, per germline (reference sequence). Here the CDR3 DNA reads TGCAGTGCTAGGTATAGGGGGCCGACCGGGGAGCTGTTTTTT. It translates to CSARYRGPTGELFF.

This clonotype was seen many times. J is TRBJ2-1 and V is TRBV5-1, with TRBD1 identical over 7 bases. The germline CDR1 and CDR2 sequences are SGHRS and YFSETQ. With V trimmed by 5 bases and J by 2 bases, 7 bases remained unmatched. The CDR3 runs 15 residues. CDR3 in DNA: TGCGCCAGCAGGAGGAACAGGGGTCCCTACAATGAGCAGTTCTTC. It specifies CASRRNRGPYNEQFF.

This clonotype was seen many times. The gene calls are TRBV12-3 or TRBV12-4 and TRBJ1-2; D is possibly TRBD1 (6 bases). The length of the CDR3 is 13 residues. V lost 7 bases and J lost 4, with 13 bases in between. CDR3 nucleotide sequence: TGTGCCAGCACCGTACAGGGCCTCTATGGCTACACCTTC. It codes for CASTVQGLYGYTF.

This clonotype was seen ten or more times. The J gene is TRBJ1-6, the V gene TRBV5-4; weak D call: TRBD1 (5 bases). The V end lost 0 bases, the J end lost 4 bases, and 17 bases lay between the germline ends. Looked up from germline, CDR1 is SGHNT and CDR2 is YYREEE (reference sequence). CDR3 length equals 18 residues. The CDR3 DNA follows: TGTGCCAGCAGCTTGGTGGGGGTGTCGGGGACGTATAATTCACCCCTCCACTTT. This translates into CASSLVGVSGTYNSPLHF.

Only a few counts were recorded for this clonotype. The chain combines TRBV10-2 with TRBJ2-2; possibly TRBD1 for D (6 bases). The germline CDR1 and CDR2 sequences are WSHSY and SAAADI. Trimming shortened V by 11 bases and J by 2 bases, and 15 bases separated the two germline ends. This CDR3 contains 14 residues. CDR3 bases: TGCGCCGTGAAACAGGGTCCTAACACCGGGGAGCTGTTTTTT. Protein product: CAVKQGPNTGELFF.

This chain connects TRBV18 to TRBJ1-2, with 8 nucleotides matching TRBD1. Trimming at V came to 3 bases and at J to 3 bases, leaving 3 bases not matched to a gene. The germline gives CDR1 KGHSH, CDR2 LQKENI. The CDR3 is 14 residues long. The CDR3 region is CASSPMDRDYGYTF. CDR3 nucleotide sequence: TGTGCCAGCTCACCCATGGACAGGGACTATGGCTACACCTTC.

This clonotype was seen at least ten times. The CDR3 DNA follows: TGCGCCAGCAGCTTGGGGGGCCGGGATGGCTACACCTTC. Amino acids: CASSLGGRDGYTF. The V call is TRBV5-1, the J call TRBJ1-2; TRBD1 is a possible D gene (5 bases). V lost 0 bases and J lost 6, with 9 bases in between. CDR1 and CDR2 from the germline V gene are SGHRS and YFSETQ. The CDR3 contains 13 residues.

This clonotype occurred many times. This chain links TRBV20-1 with TRBJ2-7; no definite D call. CDR3 length equals 14 residues. V was clipped by 4 bases and J by 0 bases, with 13 bases between them. The germline CDR1 and CDR2 sequences are DFQATT and SNEGSKA (reference sequence). The DNA for the CDR3 is TGCAGTGCTATAGACCGCCTGAGCTCCTACGAGCAGTACTTC. Translation: CSAIDRLSSYEQYF.

This clonotype was counted only a few times. V is TRBV4-3 and J is TRBJ2-5; 9 positions agree with TRBD2. Germline CDR1 and CDR2: LGHNA and YSLEER. The trim removed 1 base at V and 5 bases at J, leaving 11 bases unmatched. This CDR3 is 17 amino acids long. The CDR3 DNA reads TGCGCCAGCAGCCAAGTTACGATTAGCGGGAGTAGGGAGACCCAGTACTTC. Protein sequence: CASSQVTISGSRETQYF.

This chain's CDR3 is CASSLVVTEAFF. CDR3 DNA sequence: TGTGCCAGCTCACTAGTAGTGACTGAAGCTTTCTTT. The chain combines TRBV18 with TRBJ1-1; D call uncertain. CDR3 length: 12 amino acids. Trimming stripped 4 bases from V and 5 bases from J, with 8 bases between. CDR1 and CDR2 from the germline V gene are KGHSH and LQKENI.

This clonotype has a count of ten or more. The genes are TRBV20-1 and TRBJ1-1; no reliable D call. There are 13 residues in the CDR3. Germline CDR1 and CDR2: DFQATT and SNEGSKA (reference sequence). Trimming pared 3 bases from V and 3 bases from J, leaving 11 bases between. CDR3 region: CSASRGRDTEAFF. The CDR3 nucleotides read TGCAGTGCTAGTCGAGGACGGGACACTGAAGCTTTCTTT.

This clonotype was seen a single time. This could be a read error, since a much larger clone is one nucleotide away. V is TRBV29-1 and J is TRBJ2-7; 9 bases are shared with TRBD1. Germline V gives CDR1 SQVTM, CDR2 ANQGSEA. Trimming at V came to 4 bases and at J to 2 bases, leaving 0 bases not matched to a gene. The CDR3 has 12 amino acids. The CDR3 nucleotides are TGCAGCGTTGGGACAGGGGCCTACGAGCAGTACTTC. Encoded protein: CSVGTGAYEQYF.

This chain joins TRBV7-2 and TRBJ2-3; D ambiguous. Between the trimmed V and J ends, which lost 5 bases and 4 bases, there was a span of 13 bases. The V gene's germline CDR1 is SGHTA and CDR2 FQGNSA. The CDR3 sequence is 14 residues long. The CDR3 DNA reads TGTGCCAGCAGCCCCCGACTGGCATCAGATACGCAGTATTTT. It encodes CASSPRLASDTQYF.

The chain combines TRBV9 with TRBJ2-5; D gene unclear. The germline gives CDR1 SGDLS, CDR2 YYNGEE. This CDR3 is built from 17 residues. Trimming cost V 0 bases and J 1 base, with 16 bases left between them. The CDR3 DNA reads as TGTGCCAGCAGCGTAGATTTTATTTGGGCTAGCCAAGAGACCCAGTACTTC. Encoded protein: CASSVDFIWASQETQYF.

The V gene is TRBV7-6, the J gene TRBJ2-7; 8 bases align to TRBD2. Germline CDR1 is SGHVS and CDR2 is FNYEAQ. Germline trimming cut 3 bases from V and 6 bases from J; bases unmatched to any gene: 1. This CDR3 comprises 12 residues. The CDR3 DNA reads TGTGCCAGCAGCTTGAGCGGGGGCGAGCAGTACTTC. Protein sequence: CASSLSGGEQYF. Combining the CDR3 with reference TRBV7-6 and TRBJ2-7 gives the whole variable domain GAGVSQSPRYKVTKRGQDVALRCDPISGHVSLYWYRQALGQGPEFLTYFNYEAQQDKSGLPNDRFSAERPEGSISTLTIQRTEQRDSAMYRCASSLSGGEQYFGPGTRLTVT.

This clonotype was detected ten times or more. V and J are TRBV7-2 and TRBJ2-1, with 9 bases matching TRBD1. Germline values: CDR1 SGHTA, CDR2 FQGNSA. The CDR3 is 16 residues long. Trimming at V came to 3 bases and at J to 6 bases, leaving 9 bases not matched to a gene. CDR3 region: CASSFPGTGYSNEQFF. The CDR3 DNA follows: TGTGCCAGCAGCTTTCCCGGGACAGGGTATAGCAATGAGCAGTTCTTC. Together with reference TRBV7-2 and TRBJ2-1, the CDR3 gives the full variable domain: GAGVSQSPSNKVTEKGKDVELRCDPISGHTALYWYRQSLGQGLEFLIYFQGNSAPDKSGLPSDRFSAERTGGSVSTLTIQRTQQEDSAVYLCASSFPGTGYSNEQFFGPGTRLTVL.

This clonotype appeared a few times. This chain joins TRBV11-1 and TRBJ1-1, with 8 bases identical to TRBD1. With 1 base clipped from V and 1 base from J, the junction kept 17 bases outside the gene matches. Germline lookup yields CDR1 SGHAT and CDR2 FQDESV (reference sequence). The CDR3 extends over 20 amino acids. The CDR3 nucleotides read TGTGCCAGCAGCTTAGAGCCAGGGGGCTCCTACTCCCTTCAGAACACTGAAGCTTTCTTT. It specifies CASSLEPGGSYSLQNTEAFF.

The table lists this clonotype with many counts. J is TRBJ1-2 and V is TRBV29-1; TRBD1 is a possible D gene (6 bases). V lost 5 bases and J lost 7, with 14 bases in between. The CDR3 is made up of 12 amino acids. From germline, CDR1 is SQVTM and CDR2 ANQGSEA. The CDR3 nucleotides read TGCAGCGTTACCCAGGGGATAGGTGGCTACACCTTC. Amino acid sequence: CSVTQGIGGYTF.